A single sample gave rise to the 21 T cell receptor beta chains below, sequenced in a study of blood T cell repertoires in COVID-19. The protocol was immunoSEQ multiplex PCR, while the TCRdb copy is restricted to in-frame clones and leaves out a portion. The table includes roughly 180,000 clones, about 85% detected once. The sample was peripheral blood. Source of these receptors: a man aged 60 to 75 who had recovered from COVID-19.

This sequence joins TRBV29-1 and TRBJ2-1; D is unclear. Trimming took off 6 bases at V and 7 bases at J, with 22 bases between the two ends. In germline, CDR1 is SQVTM, CDR2 ANQGSEA. There are 15 residues in the CDR3. The CDR3 sequence: CSVTRSPSSLNEQFF. The CDR3 coding sequence is TGCAGCGTGACCAGATCTCCTAGTAGTCTAAATGAGCAGTTCTTC.

This chain links TRBV20-1 with TRBJ2-5, with D maybe TRBD1 (5 bases). V lost 3 bases and J lost 5, with 10 bases in between. Germline assignment: CDR1 DFQATT and CDR2 SNEGSKA (reference sequence). The CDR3 totals 12 residues. The CDR3 DNA reads as TGCAGTGCTAGTGTCAAGGGGGAGACCCAGTACTTC. Protein sequence: CSASVKGETQYF.

The rearrangement joins TRBV29-1 to TRBJ1-2; 8 nucleotides agree with TRBD1. This CDR3 is 13 amino acids long. With V trimmed by 5 bases and J by 4 bases, 6 bases remained unmatched. The germline gives CDR1 SQVTM, CDR2 ANQGSEA. CDR3 amino acids: CSVSGGASYGYTF. The DNA for the CDR3 is TGCAGCGTTTCAGGGGGCGCAAGCTATGGCTACACCTTC. Supplemented by reference TRBV29-1 and TRBJ1-2, the full variable domain reads SAVISQKPSRDICQRGTSLTIQCQVDSQVTMMFWYRQQPGQSLTLIATANQGSEATYESGFVIDKFPISRPNLTFSTLTVSNMSPEDSSIYLCSVSGGASYGYTFGSGTRLTVV.

The gene calls are TRBV2 and TRBJ2-5; 7 nucleotides agree with TRBD1. CDR1 and CDR2 (germline): SNHLY, FYNNEI. J lost 2 bases, V lost 5 bases, and 2 bases had no gene match. This CDR3 spans 13 amino acids. This CDR3 reads CASSLQGQETQYF. Written as DNA, the CDR3 is TGTGCCAGCAGTCTACAGGGGCAAGAGACCCAGTACTTC.

The V call is TRBV27, the J call TRBJ1-1; D is ambiguous. V was cut by 5 bases and J by 5 bases, with 15 bases left in between. The CDR3 extends over 14 amino acids. Looked up from germline, CDR1 is MNHEY and CDR2 is SMNVEV (reference sequence). CDR3 DNA sequence: TGTGCCAGCAGTCCCCCAAACTTTCGTACTGAAGCTTTCTTT. Translation gives CASSPPNFRTEAFF.

This chain uses TRBV4-3 with TRBJ2-2; a possible D gene is TRBD1 (5 bases). The V gene lost 0 bases and the J gene lost 1 base, with 18 bases spanning the gap. Germline V gives CDR1 LGHNA, CDR2 YSLEER. CDR3 length equals 19 residues. The CDR3 reads CASSQDTADRVGNTGELFF. The CDR3, as DNA: TGCGCCAGCAGCCAAGATACCGCAGACAGAGTGGGGAACACCGGGGAGCTGTTTTTT.

V gene TRBV5-4 combines with J gene TRBJ2-1; 9 nucleotides match TRBD1. There are 15 residues in the CDR3. The ends lost 4 bases at V and 3 bases at J; junction bases unmatched: 5. Germline V gene lookup returns CDR1 SGHNT and CDR2 YYREEE (reference sequence). The CDR3 bases are TGTGCCAGCAGCGGGACAGGGAATCTCTACAATGAGCAGTTCTTC. It is translated as CASSGTGNLYNEQFF. The full variable domain, in which reference TRBV5-4 and TRBJ2-1 provide the parts outside the CDR3, is ETGVTQSPTHLIKTRGQQVTLRCSSQSGHNTVSWYQQALGQGPQFIFQYYREEENGRGNFPPRFSGLQFPNYSSELNVNALELDDSALYLCASSGTGNLYNEQFFGPGTRLTVL.

The chain employs TRBV19 and TRBJ2-1; D is perhaps TRBD1 (5 bases). CDR1 and CDR2 from the germline V gene are LNHDA and SQIVND (reference sequence). V shed 5 bases and J shed 5 bases, with 10 bases lying between them. This CDR3 has 13 residues. CDR3 sequence: CASSRDRHNEQFF. CDR3 bases: TGTGCCAGTAGTCGAGACAGACACAATGAGCAGTTCTTC. Together with reference TRBV19 and TRBJ2-1, the CDR3 gives the full variable domain: DGGITQSPKYLFRKEGQNVTLSCEQNLNHDAMYWYRQDPGQGLRLIYYSQIVNDFQKGDIAEGYSVSREKKESFPLTVTSAQKNPTAFYLCASSRDRHNEQFFGPGTRLTVL.

This sequence joins TRBV7-9 and TRBJ2-7, with 9 nucleotides matching TRBD2. V dropped 4 bases and J dropped 3; count of bases not matched to a gene: 10. CDR3 length: 16 amino acids. Germline CDR1 and CDR2: SEHNR and FQNEAQ (reference sequence). The CDR3 region is CASSSSGSGGLYEQYF. The CDR3 region has the DNA TGTGCCAGCAGCTCTTCGGGTAGCGGGGGACTCTACGAGCAGTACTTC.

The chain joins TRBV15 to TRBJ2-3, with D tentatively TRBD2 (5 bases). The V gene lost 6 bases and the J gene lost 3 bases, with 10 bases spanning the gap. Germline assignment: CDR1 LNHNV and CDR2 YYDKDF (reference sequence). CDR3 length equals 13 residues. For the CDR3, the DNA is TGTGCCACCAGAATCGAGGGTACAGATACGCAGTATTTT. Protein sequence: CATRIEGTDTQYF.

The J gene is TRBJ2-7, the V gene TRBV6-1, with 7 bases identical to TRBD2. V trimming: 1 base; J trimming: 2 bases; junction bases outside the gene matches: 11. Germline-derived CDR1 and CDR2 are MNHNS and SASEGT. The CDR3 loop spans 17 amino acids. In DNA, the CDR3 is TGTGCCAGCAGTGAAGGGGGCGTGGGGACTACTCCCTACGAGCAGTACTTC. Residues: CASSEGGVGTTPYEQYF.

This clone was seen only once. The chain is built from TRBV7-2 and TRBJ2-7; maybe TRBD2 (6 bases). CDR3 length: 14 residues. Trimming took 3 bases from V and 7 from J, leaving 16 bases between them. The germline gives CDR1 SGHTA, CDR2 FQGNSA. As DNA, the CDR3 is TGTGCCAGCAGCTTGCCCGGGACGGCGGGGGAGCAGTACTTC. This codes for CASSLPGTAGEQYF.

The chain combines TRBV2 with TRBJ1-6; D remains ambiguous. V lost 6 bases and J lost 13, with 4 bases in between. CDR1 and CDR2 (germline): SNHLY, FYNNEI. The CDR3 covers 9 residues. The CDR3 DNA reads as TGTGCCAGCAGGGCCCCCCTCCACTTT. Translation gives CASRAPLHF.

This chain joins TRBV11-1 and TRBJ2-7; D is perhaps TRBD1 (5 bases). The CDR3 covers 14 residues. V lost 1 base, J lost 0 bases, and 7 bases lay in between. Germline CDR1 reads SGHAT; CDR2 reads FQDESV (reference sequence). The CDR3 coding sequence is TGTGCCAGCAGCTTAGGGACATACTCCTACGAGCAGTACTTC. This translates into CASSLGTYSYEQYF.

This chain joins TRBV3-1 (or the pseudogene TRBV3-2) and TRBJ1-2; 9 nucleotides align to TRBD1. The CDR3 totals 12 residues. Germline lookup yields CDR1 LGHDT and CDR2 YNNKEL (reference sequence). The V gene end was trimmed by 4 bases and the J gene end by 6 bases; junction bases not matched to a gene: 0. The CDR3 DNA reads TGTGCCAGCAGCCGGACAGGGGATGGCTACACCTTC. Translation gives CASSRTGDGYTF.

This chain connects TRBV10-3 to TRBJ1-3, with TRBD1 identical over 7 bases. With V trimmed by 3 bases and J by 4 bases, 9 bases remained unmatched. This CDR3 has 16 residues. Per germline, CDR1 ENHRY and CDR2 SYGVKD. CDR3 loop: CAISDLVTGDGNTIYF. As DNA, the CDR3 is TGTGCCATCAGTGATCTTGTTACAGGGGACGGAAACACCATATATTTT.

V is TRBV6-4 and J is TRBJ1-1, with 9 bases matching TRBD1. Looked up from germline, CDR1 is MRHNA and CDR2 is SNTAGT. The CDR3 loop spans 13 amino acids. Losses at the gene ends were 3 bases for V and 4 bases for J; bases not matched to a gene: 0. For the CDR3, the DNA is TGTGCCAGCAGTGAGGACAGGGGCACTGAAGCTTTCTTT. This sequence encodes CASSEDRGTEAFF.

The chain employs TRBV30 and TRBJ1-2, with a possible D match to TRBD1 (5 bases). V shed 3 bases and J shed 8 bases, with 16 bases lying between them. CDR1 is GTSNPN, CDR2 SVGIG, per germline (reference sequence). This CDR3 region has 13 residues. The CDR3 protein is CAWSRAPARGYTF. CDR3 nucleotide sequence: TGTGCCTGGAGCAGGGCCCCGGCAAGGGGCTACACCTTC.

This clone was seen repeatedly, ten times or more. The chain has TRBV5-1 and TRBJ2-1; TRBD2 aligns across 10 bases. This CDR3 contains 17 residues. Germline V gives CDR1 SGHRS, CDR2 YFSETQ. After removal of 2 bases from V and 3 bases from J, the junction contained 8 bases not matched to a gene. The CDR3 nucleotides are TGCGCCAGCAGCTTCGCAAGCGGGGGGGCGCGCTACAATGAGCAGTTCTTC. It translates to CASSFASGGARYNEQFF.

This clone appeared a few times. The chain has TRBV7-2 and TRBJ2-7, with 7 nucleotides matching TRBD1. Germline V gives CDR1 SGHTA, CDR2 FQGNSA. The CDR3 extends over 12 amino acids. The ends lost 5 bases at V and 7 bases at J; junction bases unmatched: 5. The CDR3 is CASSRNRGEQYF. CDR3 bases: TGTGCCAGCAGCCGTAACAGGGGTGAGCAGTACTTC. Based on the CDR3 plus reference TRBV7-2 and TRBJ2-7, the full variable domain is GAGVSQSPSNKVTEKGKDVELRCDPISGHTALYWYRQSLGQGLEFLIYFQGNSAPDKSGLPSDRFSAERTGGSVSTLTIQRTQQEDSAVYLCASSRNRGEQYFGPGTRLTVT.

The chain recombines TRBV7-2 with TRBJ2-5; tentative D call: TRBD1 (5 bases). V was pared by 1 base and J by 1 base, with 13 bases between. CDR3 length equals 16 residues. CDR1 is SGHTA and CDR2 is FQGNSA in the germline V gene. CDR3 coding DNA: TGTGCCAGCAGCTTAGTAGGGGCAACAAGCCAAGAGACCCAGTACTTC. Protein sequence: CASSLVGATSQETQYF. Together with reference TRBV7-2 and TRBJ2-5, the CDR3 gives the full variable domain: GAGVSQSPSNKVTEKGKDVELRCDPISGHTALYWYRQSLGQGLEFLIYFQGNSAPDKSGLPSDRFSAERTGGSVSTLTIQRTQQEDSAVYLCASSLVGATSQETQYFGPGTRLLVL.